This TCR beta chain is from a study of naive and memory T cell subsets. The beta constant-region primer was an equimolar mix of two oligonucleotides covering TRBC1 and TRBC2. TCRdb reprocessed the UMI-ligation and nested PCR reads with MiXCR, giving one entry per CDR3 protein. The table lists some 83,000 distinct CDR3 sequences, around 13% of them singletons. The CDR3 is made up of 14 amino acids. The J segment lost 7 bases and the V segment lost 6 bases, leaving 8 bases of the junction unmatched. Germline CDR1 MNHEY, CDR2 SVGAGI. The sample was central memory CD4+ T cells from blood. The source is a human donor in good health. The chain links TRBV6-5 to TRBJ2-1; TRBD2 matches at 8 bases. This CDR3 is CASRRREVRNEQFF. CDR3 bases: TGTGCCAGCAGACGGCGGGAGGTTAGGAATGAGCAGTTCTTC.